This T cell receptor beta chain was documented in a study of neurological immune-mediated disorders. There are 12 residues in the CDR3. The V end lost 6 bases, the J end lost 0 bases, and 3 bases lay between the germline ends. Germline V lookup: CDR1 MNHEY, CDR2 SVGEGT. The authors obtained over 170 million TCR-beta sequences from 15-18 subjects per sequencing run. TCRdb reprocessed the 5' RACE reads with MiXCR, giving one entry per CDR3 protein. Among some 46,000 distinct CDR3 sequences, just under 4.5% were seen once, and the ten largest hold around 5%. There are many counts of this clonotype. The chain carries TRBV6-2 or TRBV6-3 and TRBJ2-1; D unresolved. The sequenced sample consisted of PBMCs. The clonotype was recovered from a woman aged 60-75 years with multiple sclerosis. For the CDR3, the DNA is TGTGCCAGCAGGGACTCCTACAATGAGCAGTTCTTC. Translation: CASRDSYNEQFF.